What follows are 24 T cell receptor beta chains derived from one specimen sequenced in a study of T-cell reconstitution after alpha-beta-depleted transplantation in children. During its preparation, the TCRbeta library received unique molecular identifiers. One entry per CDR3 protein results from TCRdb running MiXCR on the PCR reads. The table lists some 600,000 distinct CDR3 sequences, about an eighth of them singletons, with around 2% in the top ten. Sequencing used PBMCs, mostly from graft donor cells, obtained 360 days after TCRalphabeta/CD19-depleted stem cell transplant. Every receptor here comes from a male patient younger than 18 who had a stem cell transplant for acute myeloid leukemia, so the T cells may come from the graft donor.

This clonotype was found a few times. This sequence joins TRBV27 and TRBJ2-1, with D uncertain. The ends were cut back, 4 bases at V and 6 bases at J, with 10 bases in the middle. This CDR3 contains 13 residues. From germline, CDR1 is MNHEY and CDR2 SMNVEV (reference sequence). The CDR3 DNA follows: TGTGCCAGCAGTTGGGGTTGGACCAATGAGCAGTTCTTC. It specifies CASSWGWTNEQFF.

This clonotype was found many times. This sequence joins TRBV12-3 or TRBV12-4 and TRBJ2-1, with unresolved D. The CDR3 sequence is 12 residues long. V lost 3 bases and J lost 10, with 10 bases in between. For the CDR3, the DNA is TGTGCCAGCAGTTTTCCGGGCGTGGAGCAGTTCTTC. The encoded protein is CASSFPGVEQFF.

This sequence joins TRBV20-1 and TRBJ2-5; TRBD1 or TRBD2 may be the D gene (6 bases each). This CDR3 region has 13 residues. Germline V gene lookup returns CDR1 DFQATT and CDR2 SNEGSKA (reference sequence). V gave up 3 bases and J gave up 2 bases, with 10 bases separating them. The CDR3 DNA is TGCAGTGCTAGTGGCGGGACACAAGAGACCCAGTACTTC. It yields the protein CSASGGTQETQYF.

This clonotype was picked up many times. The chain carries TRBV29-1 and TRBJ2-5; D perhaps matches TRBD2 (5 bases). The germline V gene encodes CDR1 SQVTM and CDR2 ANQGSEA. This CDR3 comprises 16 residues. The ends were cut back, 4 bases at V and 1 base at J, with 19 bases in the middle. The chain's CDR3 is CSVGAASGGLQETQYF. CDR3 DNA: TGCAGCGTTGGTGCCGCCAGTGGAGGTCTCCAAGAGACCCAGTACTTC.

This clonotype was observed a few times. The CDR3 bases are TGTGCCAGCAGCTCTCACCTGACTCCCTACGAGCAGTACTTC. It specifies CASSSHLTPYEQYF. The chain joins TRBV11-2 to TRBJ2-7; D call uncertain. Trimming pared 4 bases from V and 2 bases from J, leaving 12 bases between. Germline CDR1 SGHAT, CDR2 FQNNGV. The CDR3 runs to 14 residues.

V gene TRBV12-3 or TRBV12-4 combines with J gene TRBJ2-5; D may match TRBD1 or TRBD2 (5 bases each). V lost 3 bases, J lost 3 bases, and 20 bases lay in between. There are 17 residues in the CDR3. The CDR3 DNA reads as TGTGCCAGCAGTTTGACCATCCCCTTCGGGACGGAAGAGACCCAGTACTTC. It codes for CASSLTIPFGTEETQYF.

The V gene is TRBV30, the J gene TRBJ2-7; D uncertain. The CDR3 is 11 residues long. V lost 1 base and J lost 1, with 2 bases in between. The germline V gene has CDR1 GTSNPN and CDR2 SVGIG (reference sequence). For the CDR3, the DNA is TGTGCCTGGAGTGCATCCTACGAGCAGTACTTC. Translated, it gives CAWSASYEQYF.

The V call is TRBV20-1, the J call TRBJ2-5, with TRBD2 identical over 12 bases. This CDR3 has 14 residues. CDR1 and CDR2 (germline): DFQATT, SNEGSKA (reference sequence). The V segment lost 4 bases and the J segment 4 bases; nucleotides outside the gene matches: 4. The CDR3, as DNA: TGCAGTGCTACCAGACTAGCGGGAGCAGAGACCCAGTACTTC. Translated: CSATRLAGAETQYF.

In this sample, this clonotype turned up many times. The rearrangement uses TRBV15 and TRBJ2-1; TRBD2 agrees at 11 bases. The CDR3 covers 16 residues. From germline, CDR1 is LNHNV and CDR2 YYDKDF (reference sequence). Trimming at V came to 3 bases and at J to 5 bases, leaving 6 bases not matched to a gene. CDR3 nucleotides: TGTGCCACCAGCAGCTCACTAGCGGGAGTAAACAATGAGCAGTTCTTC. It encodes CATSSSLAGVNNEQFF.

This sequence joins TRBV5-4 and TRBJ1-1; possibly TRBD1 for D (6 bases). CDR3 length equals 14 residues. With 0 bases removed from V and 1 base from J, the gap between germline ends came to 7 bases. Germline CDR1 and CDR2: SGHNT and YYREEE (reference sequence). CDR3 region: CASSLEQGNTEAFF. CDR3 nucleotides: TGTGCCAGCAGCTTGGAACAGGGGAACACTGAAGCTTTCTTT.

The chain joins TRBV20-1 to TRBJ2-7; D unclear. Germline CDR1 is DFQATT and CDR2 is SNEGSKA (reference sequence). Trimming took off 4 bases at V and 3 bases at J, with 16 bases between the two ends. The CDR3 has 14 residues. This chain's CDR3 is CSAKSLRDVYEQYF. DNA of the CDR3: TGCAGTGCTAAGTCTTTACGCGATGTCTACGAGCAGTACTTC.

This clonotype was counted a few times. CDR3 region: CASSKVGDRVRGYTF. CDR3 bases: TGTGCCAGCAGCAAAGTCGGGGACAGGGTTCGCGGCTACACCTTC. The genes are TRBV21-1 and TRBJ1-2; the table's D gene call, TRBD1, was not cross checked with the DNA. TRBV21-1 represents a pseudogene. The CDR3 extends over 15 amino acids.

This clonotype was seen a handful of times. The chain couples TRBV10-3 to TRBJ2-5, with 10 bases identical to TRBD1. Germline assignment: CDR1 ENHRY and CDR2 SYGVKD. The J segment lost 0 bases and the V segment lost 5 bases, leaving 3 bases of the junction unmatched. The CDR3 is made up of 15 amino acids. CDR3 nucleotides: TGTGCCATCAGTCAAGGGACAGGGGACCAAGAGACCCAGTACTTC. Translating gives CAISQGTGDQETQYF.

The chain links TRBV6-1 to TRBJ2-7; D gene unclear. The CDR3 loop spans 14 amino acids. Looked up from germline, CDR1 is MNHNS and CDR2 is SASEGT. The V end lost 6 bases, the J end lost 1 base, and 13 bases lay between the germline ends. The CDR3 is CASRTVAPSYEQYF. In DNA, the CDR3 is TGTGCCAGCAGAACGGTTGCCCCTTCCTACGAGCAGTACTTC.

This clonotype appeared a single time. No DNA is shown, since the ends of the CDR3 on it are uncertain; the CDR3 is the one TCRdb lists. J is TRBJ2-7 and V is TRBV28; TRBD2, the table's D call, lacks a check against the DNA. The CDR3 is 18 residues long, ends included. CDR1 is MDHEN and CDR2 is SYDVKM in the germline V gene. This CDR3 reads CASSLFLFRTSGMGEQYF.

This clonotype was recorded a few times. The CDR3 loop reads CASSLVSSRALVGGELFF. The CDR3 bases are TGTGCCAGCAGCTTAGTATCCTCCCGGGCCCTCGTCGGCGGGGAGCTGTTTTTT. This rearrangement joins TRBV7-3 to TRBJ2-2; D ambiguous. V dropped 2 bases and J dropped 7 bases, with 23 bases sitting between them. CDR1 SGHTA and CDR2 FQGTGA come from the germline V gene. The length of the CDR3 is 18 residues. The whole variable domain, filled in from reference TRBV7-3 and TRBJ2-2, reads GAGVSQTPSNKVTEKGKYVELRCDPISGHTALYWYRQSLGQGPEFLIYFQGTGAADDSGLPNDRFFAVRPEGSVSTLKIQRTERGDSAVYLCASSLVSSRALVGGELFFGEGSRLTVL.

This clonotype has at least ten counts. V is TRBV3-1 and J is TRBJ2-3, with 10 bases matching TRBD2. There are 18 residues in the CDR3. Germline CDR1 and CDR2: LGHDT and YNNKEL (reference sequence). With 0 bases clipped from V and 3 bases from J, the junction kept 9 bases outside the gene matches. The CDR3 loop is CASSQDRLGTSVTDTQYF. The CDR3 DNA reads TGTGCCAGCAGCCAAGATCGACTTGGGACTAGCGTTACAGATACGCAGTATTTT.

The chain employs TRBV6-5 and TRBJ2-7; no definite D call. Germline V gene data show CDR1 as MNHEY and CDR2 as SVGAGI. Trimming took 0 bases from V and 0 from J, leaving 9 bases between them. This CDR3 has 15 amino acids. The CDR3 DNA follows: TGTGCCAGCAGTTACTCACTGGTAAGCTCCTACGAGCAGTACTTC. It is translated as CASSYSLVSSYEQYF.

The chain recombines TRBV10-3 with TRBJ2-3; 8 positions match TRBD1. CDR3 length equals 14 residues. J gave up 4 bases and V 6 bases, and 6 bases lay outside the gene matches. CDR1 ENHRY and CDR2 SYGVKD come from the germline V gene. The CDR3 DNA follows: TGTGCCATCAGGACGGGACAGGAGCCAGATACGCAGTATTTT. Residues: CAIRTGQEPDTQYF.

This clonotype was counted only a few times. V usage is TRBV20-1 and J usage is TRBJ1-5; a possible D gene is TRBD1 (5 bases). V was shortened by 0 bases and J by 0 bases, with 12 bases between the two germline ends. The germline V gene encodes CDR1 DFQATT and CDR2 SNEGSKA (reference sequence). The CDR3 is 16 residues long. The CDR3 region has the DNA TGCAGTGCTAGAGATTTCAAAGGGGATAGCAATCAGCCCCAGCATTTT. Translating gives CSARDFKGDSNQPQHF.

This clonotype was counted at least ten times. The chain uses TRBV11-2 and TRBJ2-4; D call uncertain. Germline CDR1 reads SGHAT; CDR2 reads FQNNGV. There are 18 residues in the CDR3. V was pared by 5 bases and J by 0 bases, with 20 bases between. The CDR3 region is CASSPPWRSLLAKNIQYF. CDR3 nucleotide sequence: TGTGCCAGCAGCCCCCCGTGGCGGTCTTTACTAGCCAAAAACATTCAGTACTTC.

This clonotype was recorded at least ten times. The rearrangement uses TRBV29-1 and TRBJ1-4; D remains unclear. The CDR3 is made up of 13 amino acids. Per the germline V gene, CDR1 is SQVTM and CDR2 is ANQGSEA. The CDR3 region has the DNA TGCACCACTTGCCTCCAGGCTAATGAAAAACTGTTTTTT. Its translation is CTTCLQANEKLFF.

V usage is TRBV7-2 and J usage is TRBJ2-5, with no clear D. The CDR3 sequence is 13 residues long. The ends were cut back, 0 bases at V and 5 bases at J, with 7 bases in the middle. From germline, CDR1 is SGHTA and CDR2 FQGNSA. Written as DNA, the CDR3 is TGTGCCAGCAGCTTAGCGTGGCCGGAGACCCAGTACTTC. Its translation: CASSLAWPETQYF.

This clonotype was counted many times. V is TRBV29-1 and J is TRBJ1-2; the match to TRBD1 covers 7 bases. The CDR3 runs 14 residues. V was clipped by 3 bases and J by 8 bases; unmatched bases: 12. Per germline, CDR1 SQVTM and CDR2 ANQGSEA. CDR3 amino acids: CSVEEGQFVAGYTF. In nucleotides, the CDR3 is TGCAGCGTTGAGGAGGGACAGTTCGTTGCCGGCTACACCTTC.